The next 24 T cell receptor beta chains were all read from a single sample in a study of blood T cell repertoires in COVID-19. Clones were sequenced by immunoSEQ multiplex PCR, and TCRdb holds only the in-frame ones, with some missing. The sample holds 250,000 to 350,000 clones, about nine tenths seen once. Sequenced: peripheral blood. The receptors come from a woman between 25 and 40 years old who had recovered from COVID-19.

The CDR3 spells CASSETRTGATGELFF. The CDR3 nucleotides are TGTGCCAGCAGTGAAACGAGGACAGGGGCTACCGGGGAGCTGTTTTTT. The rearrangement joins TRBV25-1 to TRBJ2-2; 9 nucleotides line up with TRBD1. V lost 2 bases to trimming and J lost 5 bases; unmatched junction nucleotides: 6. Germline V gives CDR1 MGHDK, CDR2 SYGVNS. The CDR3 runs 16 residues.

This chain uses TRBV6-2 or TRBV6-3 with TRBJ1-1, with unresolved D. Germline loops: CDR1 MNHEY, CDR2 SVGEGT. Trimming shortened V by 5 bases and J by 3 bases, and 10 bases separated the two germline ends. The CDR3 sequence is 13 residues long. The CDR3 region has the DNA TGTGCCAGCAGTCTGCAAGCGGACACTGAAGCTTTCTTT. Translated: CASSLQADTEAFF.

The chain employs TRBV7-2 and TRBJ1-6, with D possibly being TRBD1 (5 bases). In germline, CDR1 is SGHTA, CDR2 FQGNSA. V dropped 5 bases and J dropped 8 bases, with 16 bases sitting between them. The CDR3 sequence is 15 residues long. The CDR3 DNA follows: TGTGCCAGCAGCCCCTATAGCGGGGCGGATTCACCCCTCCACTTT. Its protein is CASSPYSGADSPLHF.

V usage is TRBV2 and J usage is TRBJ1-5; 11 positions agree with TRBD1. CDR1 SNHLY and CDR2 FYNNEI come from the germline V gene. V dropped 4 bases and J dropped 7; count of bases not matched to a gene: 6. The CDR3 contains 15 residues. The CDR3 sequence: CASSAGQGALQPQHF. The DNA of the CDR3 is TGTGCCAGCAGTGCCGGACAGGGGGCTTTGCAGCCCCAGCATTTT.

This chain uses TRBV6-5 with TRBJ2-7; D is possibly TRBD1 (6 bases). Per germline, CDR1 MNHEY and CDR2 SVGAGI. V dropped 6 bases and J dropped 0 bases, with 12 bases sitting between them. The CDR3 extends over 14 amino acids. The CDR3 DNA is TGTGCCAGCAGAGCTACAGGGTCCTCCTACGAGCAGTACTTC. Encoded protein: CASRATGSSYEQYF.

This chain joins TRBV27 and TRBJ2-1; D is perhaps TRBD2 (5 bases). The germline V and J ends were trimmed by 5 bases and 0 bases, with 14 bases remaining between them. The CDR3 has 16 amino acids. Germline CDR1 is MNHEY and CDR2 is SMNVEV (reference sequence). The CDR3 loop is CASSGRLGSSYNEQFF. The CDR3 DNA follows: TGTGCCAGCAGTGGGCGACTGGGGAGCTCCTACAATGAGCAGTTCTTC.

V usage is TRBV5-1 and J usage is TRBJ2-2; D unresolved. The CDR3 covers 14 residues. Trimming pared 3 bases from V and 3 bases from J, leaving 9 bases between. Germline CDR1 reads SGHRS; CDR2 reads YFSETQ. CDR3 protein: CASSSLDDTGELFF. CDR3 DNA sequence: TGCGCCAGCAGCTCTCTAGATGACACCGGGGAGCTGTTTTTT.

This clone was recorded once. This chain joins TRBV29-1 and TRBJ2-1; 9 nucleotides match TRBD2. The junction had 5 bases not matched to a gene; V was cut back by 4 bases and J by 4 bases. Germline CDR1 SQVTM, CDR2 ANQGSEA. The CDR3 has 14 amino acids. The CDR3 DNA is TGCAGCGTTGCAGTAGCGGGGGCGTACAATGAGCAGTTCTTC. Translation: CSVAVAGAYNEQFF.

This clone has just a few counts. The J gene is TRBJ1-2, the V gene TRBV7-9, with a tentative D call TRBD1 (6 bases). V was cut by 7 bases and J by 3 bases, with 9 bases left in between. The CDR3 consists of 12 residues. Germline V lookup: CDR1 SEHNR, CDR2 FQNEAQ (reference sequence). CDR3 sequence (DNA): TGTGCCAGCAAGGGGGATGACTATGGCTACACCTTC. Amino acids: CASKGDDYGYTF.

The CDR3 loop is CASSYSRGIGYEQYF. The CDR3 DNA reads as TGTGCCAGCAGTTACTCACGGGGAATCGGCTACGAGCAGTACTTC. This chain uses TRBV6-6 with TRBJ2-7; tentatively, D is TRBD2 (5 bases). This CDR3 has 15 amino acids. Germline lookup yields CDR1 MNHNY and CDR2 SVGAGI (reference sequence). The V end was cut by 0 bases, the J end by 3 bases, with 12 bases between.

This clone was detected ten times or more. This chain links TRBV6-6 with TRBJ1-1; D might be TRBD1 (6 bases). Trimming stripped 5 bases from V and 10 bases from J, with 14 bases between. Germline CDR1 reads MNHNY; CDR2 reads SVGAGI (reference sequence). The CDR3 consists of 12 residues. CDR3: CASSTNRVGAFF. As DNA, the CDR3 is TGTGCCAGCAGTACAAACAGGGTTGGAGCTTTCTTT.

The chain couples TRBV19 to TRBJ2-5, with 8 positions matching TRBD2. This CDR3 spans 15 amino acids. V gave up 2 bases and J gave up 1 base; unmatched junction bases: 3. In germline, CDR1 is LNHDA, CDR2 SQIVND (reference sequence). CDR3 amino acids: CASSIRGGRQETQYF. The DNA for the CDR3 is TGTGCCAGTAGTATACGGGGGGGCCGCCAAGAGACCCAGTACTTC. Full variable domain (outside the CDR3, taken from reference TRBV19 and TRBJ2-5): DGGITQSPKYLFRKEGQNVTLSCEQNLNHDAMYWYRQDPGQGLRLIYYSQIVNDFQKGDIAEGYSVSREKKESFPLTVTSAQKNPTAFYLCASSIRGGRQETQYFGPGTRLLVL.

The rearrangement links TRBV29-1 to TRBJ1-1; tentative D call: TRBD1 (6 bases). CDR3 length: 12 amino acids. CDR1 and CDR2 (germline): SQVTM, ANQGSEA. The V gene lost 8 bases and the J gene lost 2 bases, with 12 bases spanning the gap. CDR3 nucleotide sequence: TGCAGCTCCAGGACAGCTAACACTGAAGCTTTCTTT. Residues: CSSRTANTEAFF.

CDR3 nucleotide sequence: TGTGCCAGCAGTTACTCCGCCGCATCTAGAACGTCACCCCTCCACTTT. Amino acids: CASSYSAASRTSPLHF. This rearrangement joins TRBV6-5 to TRBJ1-6; D uncertain. Per germline, CDR1 MNHEY and CDR2 SVGAGI. The V gene lost 0 bases and the J gene lost 10 bases, with 16 bases spanning the gap. CDR3 length equals 16 residues.

The rearrangement joins TRBV2 to TRBJ1-2; D might be TRBD1 (5 bases). The germline V gene has CDR1 SNHLY and CDR2 FYNNEI. Trimming took 4 bases from V and 7 from J, leaving 13 bases between them. The CDR3 covers 13 residues. The CDR3 DNA sequence: TGTGCCAGCAGTGGTGAAGGGGCTAGTGGCTACACCTTC. Residues: CASSGEGASGYTF.

The chain links TRBV28 to TRBJ1-6, with D unresolved. This CDR3 is 20 amino acids long. Per the germline V gene, CDR1 is MDHEN and CDR2 is SYDVKM. V gave up 3 bases and J gave up 6 bases, with 27 bases separating them. CDR3 in amino acids: CASSFLGSGTTELTNSPLHF. The CDR3 nucleotides are TGTGCCAGCAGTTTCTTGGGTAGCGGCACCACAGAGTTGACTAATTCACCCCTCCACTTT.

This clone appeared once. This chain links TRBV19 with TRBJ2-2, with D possibly matching TRBD1 (5 bases). V lost 5 bases, J lost 1 base, and 11 bases lay in between. This CDR3 is 15 amino acids long. Germline loops: CDR1 LNHDA, CDR2 SQIVND (reference sequence). CDR3: CASSRQGLNTGELFF. The CDR3 DNA reads TGTGCCAGTAGTCGTCAGGGTTTGAACACCGGGGAGCTGTTTTTT.

The chain is built from TRBV12-3 or TRBV12-4 and TRBJ1-2; 7 nucleotides agree with TRBD1. Trimming at V came to 5 bases and at J to 6 bases, leaving 6 bases not matched to a gene. This CDR3 has 13 residues. CDR3 residues: CASSLTGTDGYTF. Here the CDR3 DNA reads TGTGCCAGCAGTCTAACCGGGACAGATGGCTACACCTTC.

The rearrangement links TRBV2 to TRBJ1-4; 8 bases are shared with TRBD1. The CDR3 has 14 amino acids. V shed 6 bases and J 6 bases; nucleotides not matched to a gene: 6. The V gene's germline CDR1 is SNHLY and CDR2 FYNNEI. In DNA, the CDR3 is TGTGCCAGCAGGACCGACAGGGGAGATGAAAAACTGTTTTTT. Amino acid sequence: CASRTDRGDEKLFF.

The chain couples TRBV18 to TRBJ2-2; 7 positions match TRBD1. The V gene end was trimmed by 2 bases and the J gene end by 6 bases; junction bases not matched to a gene: 3. Germline lookup yields CDR1 KGHSH and CDR2 LQKENI. This CDR3 is built from 14 residues. In nucleotides, the CDR3 is TGTGCCAGCTCACCAGACAGGGCCCCCGGGGAGCTGTTTTTT. It translates to CASSPDRAPGELFF. The variable domain in full, completed from reference TRBV18 and TRBJ2-2, reads NAGVMQNPRHLVRRRGQEARLRCSPMKGHSHVYWYRQLPEEGLKFMVYLQKENIIDESGMPKERFSAEFPKEGPSILRIQQVVRGDSAAYFCASSPDRAPGELFFGEGSRLTVL.

V is TRBV5-1 and J is TRBJ2-4, with 11 bases lining up with TRBD2. The germline CDR1 and CDR2 sequences are SGHRS and YFSETQ. The CDR3 extends over 15 amino acids. V lost 4 bases and J lost 7; bases outside the gene matches: 7. The CDR3 loop reads CASSQDVAGGNIQYF. In DNA, the CDR3 is TGCGCCAGCAGCCAGGATGTAGCGGGGGGGAACATTCAGTACTTC.

The chain has TRBV10-3 and TRBJ2-1; 7 bases are shared with TRBD1. This CDR3 region has 13 residues. V trimming: 6 bases; J trimming: 7 bases; junction bases outside the gene matches: 6. The germline CDR1 and CDR2 sequences are ENHRY and SYGVKD. The CDR3 DNA reads as TGTGCCATCAGCCCGACAGGGTTGAATGAGCAGTTCTTC. Encoded protein: CAISPTGLNEQFF.

CDR3 in amino acids: CASSAGQTNYGYTF. The CDR3 DNA reads as TGTGCCAGCAGCGCCGGACAGACTAACTATGGCTACACCTTC. The chain recombines TRBV7-2 with TRBJ1-2; D might be TRBD1 (6 bases). Trimming removed 5 bases from V and 0 bases from J, with 10 bases in between. CDR3 size: 14 residues. Germline-derived CDR1 and CDR2 are SGHTA and FQGNSA.

The J gene is TRBJ1-6, the V gene TRBV30; no firm D call. Germline V gene sequence: CDR1 GTSNPN, CDR2 SVGIG (reference sequence). V shed 3 bases and J shed 6 bases, with 18 bases lying between them. This CDR3 contains 16 residues. The CDR3 region is CAWSRGRQYVNSPLHF. The CDR3 region has the DNA TGTGCCTGGAGCCGAGGTCGGCAATACGTTAATTCACCCCTCCACTTT.